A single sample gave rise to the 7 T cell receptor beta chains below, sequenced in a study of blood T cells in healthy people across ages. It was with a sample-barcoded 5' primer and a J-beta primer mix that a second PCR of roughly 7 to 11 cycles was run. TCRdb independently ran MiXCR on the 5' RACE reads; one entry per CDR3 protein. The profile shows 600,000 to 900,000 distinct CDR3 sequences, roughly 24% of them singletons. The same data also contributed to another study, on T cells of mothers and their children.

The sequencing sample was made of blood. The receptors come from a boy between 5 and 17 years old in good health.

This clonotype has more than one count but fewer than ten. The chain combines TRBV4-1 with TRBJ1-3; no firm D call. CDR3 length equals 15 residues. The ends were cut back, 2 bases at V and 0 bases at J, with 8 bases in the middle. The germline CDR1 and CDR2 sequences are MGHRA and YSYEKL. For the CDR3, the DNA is TGCGCCAGCAGCCAAATTACGGTCTCTGGAAACACCATATATTTT. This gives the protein CASSQITVSGNTIYF.

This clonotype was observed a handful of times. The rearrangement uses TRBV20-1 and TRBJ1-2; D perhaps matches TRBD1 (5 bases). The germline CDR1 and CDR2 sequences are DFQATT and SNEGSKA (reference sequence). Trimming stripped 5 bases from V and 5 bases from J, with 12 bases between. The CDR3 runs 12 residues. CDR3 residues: CSAPTEGYGYTF. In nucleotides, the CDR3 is TGCAGTGCTCCGACAGAAGGGTATGGCTACACCTTC.

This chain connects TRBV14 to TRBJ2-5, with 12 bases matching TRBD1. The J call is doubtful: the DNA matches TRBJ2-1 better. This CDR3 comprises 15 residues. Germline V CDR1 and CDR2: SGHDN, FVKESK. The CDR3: CASSLRDRGLNEQFF. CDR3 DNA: TGTGCCAGCAGCCTCCGGGACAGGGGGCTAAATGAGCAGTTCTTC.

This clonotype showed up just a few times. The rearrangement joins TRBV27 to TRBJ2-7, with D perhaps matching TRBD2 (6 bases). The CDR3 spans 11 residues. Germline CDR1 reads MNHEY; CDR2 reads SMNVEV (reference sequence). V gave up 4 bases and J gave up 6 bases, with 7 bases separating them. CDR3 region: CASSWGVEQYF. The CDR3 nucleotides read TGTGCCAGCAGTTGGGGGGTCGAGCAGTACTTC.

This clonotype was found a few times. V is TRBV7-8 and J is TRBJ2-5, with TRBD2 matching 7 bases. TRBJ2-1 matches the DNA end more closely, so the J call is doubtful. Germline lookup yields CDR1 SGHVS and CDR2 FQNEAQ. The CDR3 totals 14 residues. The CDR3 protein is CASSCLSRGNEQFF. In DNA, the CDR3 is TGTGCCAGCAGCTGCTTGTCGCGGGGGAATGAGCAGTTCTTC.

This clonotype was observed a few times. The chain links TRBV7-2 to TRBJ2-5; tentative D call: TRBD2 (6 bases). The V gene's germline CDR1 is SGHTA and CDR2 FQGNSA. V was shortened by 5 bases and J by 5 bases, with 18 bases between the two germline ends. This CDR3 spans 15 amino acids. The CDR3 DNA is TGTGCCAGCAGCAGAGGAGAGGAGGGGCGGGAGACCCAGTACTTC. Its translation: CASSRGEEGRETQYF.

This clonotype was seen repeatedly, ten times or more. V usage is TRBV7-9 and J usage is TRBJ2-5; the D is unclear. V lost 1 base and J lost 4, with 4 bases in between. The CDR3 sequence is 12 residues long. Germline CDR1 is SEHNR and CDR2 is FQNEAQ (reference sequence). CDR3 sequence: CASSLGSETQYF. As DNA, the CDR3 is TGTGCCAGCAGCTTAGGGTCAGAGACCCAGTACTTC.